This is a list of T cell receptor beta chains from one sample in a study of radiotherapy plus CTLA-4 blockade in lung cancer. Libraries were prepared by immunoSEQ multiplex PCR; TCRdb keeps only in-frame clonotypes and omits some of them. Of about 73,000 clones in the sample, over 75% are singletons; the top ten hold less than 45%. Sequenced here: peripheral blood, sampled from a patient treated with radiotherapy plus ipilimumab. These receptors originate from a human donor with non-small cell lung cancer that progressed on radiotherapy plus ipilimumab. CDR3s include the opening cysteine and the closing phenylalanine or tryptophan. Each record gives: clone size, V gene, J gene, D gene, CDR3 DNA, CDR3 protein. D genes are given only for firm matches. A clone size is listed for some rows: how often the clone was seen (once, few, many), or a class if it is expanded.

.	TRBV9	TRBJ2-1	.	TGTGCCAGCGAAACCGGACTCACGGGCAATGAGCAGTTCTTC	CASETGLTGNEQFF
.	TRBV13	TRBJ2-3	TRBD2	TGTGCCAGCAGCGCTCGGACTAGTAGCACAGATACGCAGTATTTT	CASSARTSSTDTQYF
.	TRBV9	TRBJ1-3	TRBD1	TGTGCCAGCAGCCCCGAGGCAGGGGGCTCTGGAAACACCATATATTTT	CASSPEAGGSGNTIYF
.	TRBV29-1	TRBJ2-3	TRBD1	TGCAGCGTCGACGACGAGGGGGCGACGCAGTATTTT	CSVDDEGATQYF
.	TRBV14	TRBJ2-2	.	TGTGCCAGCAGCCAAGGACCTGCCGGGGAGCTGTTTTTT	CASSQGPAGELFF
.	TRBV29-1	TRBJ1-2	.	TGCAGCGTTGAAGAAGTCCACTCGGGGGTTGGCTACACCTTC	CSVEEVHSGVGYTF
once	TRBV18	TRBJ1-5	.	TGTGCCAGCTCACCCGTAGATAGCAATCAGCCCCAGCATTTT	CASSPVDSNQPQHF
.	TRBV29-1	TRBJ2-4	.	TGCAGCGTTGAAAAAACAGCGGGTAACATTCAGTACTTC	CSVEKTAGNIQYF
.	TRBV5-1	TRBJ2-4	.	TGCGCCAGCAGCTTGGGCAGGGACGCAAACATTCAGTACTTC	CASSLGRDANIQYF
.	TRBV28	TRBJ2-7	TRBD1	TGTGCCAGCACCGCGACAGGGGGCGTCCACGAGCAGTACTTC	CASTATGGVHEQYF
once	TRBV19	TRBJ2-1	.	TGTGCCAGTAGTAGGGCGGAGTTCTCCTACAATGAGCAGTTCTTC	CASSRAEFSYNEQFF
.	TRBV11-2	TRBJ2-7	.	TGTGCCAGCAGCTTAAGGGGGAGAGGTTACGAGCAGTACTTC	CASSLRGRGYEQYF
.	TRBV28	TRBJ1-5	TRBD1	TGTGCCAGCAGTTTTGACGCAGGGGGTGCTCAGCCCCAGCATTTT	CASSFDAGGAQPQHF
.	TRBV30	TRBJ1-2	.	TGTGCCTGGAAAGGGGCCAGCTATGGCTACACCTTC	CAWKGASYGYTF
.	TRBV7-9	TRBJ1-1	.	TGTGCCAGCACCTTATCTGGGGTCGGTGAAGCTTTCTTT	CASTLSGVGEAFF
.	TRBV28	TRBJ2-1	TRBD2	TGTGCCAGCAGCCCAGGACTAGCGGGAGTTGAGCAGTTCTTC	CASSPGLAGVEQFF
.	TRBV5-1	TRBJ1-5	.	TGCGCCAGCGGTCAGGGACCCAATCAGCCCCAGCATTTT	CASGQGPNQPQHF
.	TRBV7-8	TRBJ2-1	TRBD2	TGTGCCAGCAGCTTACGGCGGGAGATTAATGAGCAGTTCTTC	CASSLRREINEQFF
.	TRBV2	TRBJ2-1	.	TGTGCCAGCAGTTTAAACAATGAGCAGTTCTTC	CASSLNNEQFF
.	TRBV13	TRBJ2-4	.	TGTGCCAGCAGCTTAGGGGCAGGGGAGTACATTCAGTACTTC	CASSLGAGEYIQYF
.	TRBV28	TRBJ2-4	.	TGTGCCAGCAGCTCCTCAACAGGGCAAAACATTCAGTACTTC	CASSSSTGQNIQYF
.	TRBV7-3	TRBJ2-7	TRBD2	TGTGCCAGCAGCTCAATAGCGGGAGTGGGTGAGCAGTACTTC	CASSSIAGVGEQYF
few	TRBV2	TRBJ2-7	.	TGTGCCAGCAGTGATCGGCGGGATAGCTACGAGCAGTACTTC	CASSDRRDSYEQYF
.	TRBV28	TRBJ2-5	TRBD2	TGTGCCAGCAGAGGGTGGCGGGAGGCACAAGAGACCCAGTACTTC	CASRGWREAQETQYF
.	TRBV6-5	TRBJ2-7	TRBD2	TGTGCCACCCGAACAGCGGGAGGATCCTACGAGCAGTACTTC	CATRTAGGSYEQYF
.	TRBV27	TRBJ2-7	TRBD1	TGTGCCAGCAGTGCTCCGGGACAGACCTACGAGCAGTACTTC	CASSAPGQTYEQYF
.	TRBV6-1	TRBJ1-4	.	TGTGCCAGCAGCATTAATGAAAAACTGTTTTTT	CASSINEKLFF
.	TRBV19	TRBJ1-2	.	TGTGCCAGTAGGATCCTAACCGGAGGTGTTGGTGGCTACACCTTC	CASRILTGGVGGYTF
.	TRBV27	TRBJ2-1	TRBD2	TGTGCCAGCAGCCTGGGGGGGAGTAGTGAGCAGTTCTTC	CASSLGGSSEQFF
.	TRBV4-1	TRBJ2-2	.	TGCGCCAGCAGCCATAGAGCGGAGGGGTCCGGGGAGCTGTTTTTT	CASSHRAEGSGELFF
.	TRBV7-2	TRBJ2-1	TRBD2	TGTGCCAGCAGCTTAGTACTAGCGGGAGGGAATGAGCAGTTCTTC	CASSLVLAGGNEQFF